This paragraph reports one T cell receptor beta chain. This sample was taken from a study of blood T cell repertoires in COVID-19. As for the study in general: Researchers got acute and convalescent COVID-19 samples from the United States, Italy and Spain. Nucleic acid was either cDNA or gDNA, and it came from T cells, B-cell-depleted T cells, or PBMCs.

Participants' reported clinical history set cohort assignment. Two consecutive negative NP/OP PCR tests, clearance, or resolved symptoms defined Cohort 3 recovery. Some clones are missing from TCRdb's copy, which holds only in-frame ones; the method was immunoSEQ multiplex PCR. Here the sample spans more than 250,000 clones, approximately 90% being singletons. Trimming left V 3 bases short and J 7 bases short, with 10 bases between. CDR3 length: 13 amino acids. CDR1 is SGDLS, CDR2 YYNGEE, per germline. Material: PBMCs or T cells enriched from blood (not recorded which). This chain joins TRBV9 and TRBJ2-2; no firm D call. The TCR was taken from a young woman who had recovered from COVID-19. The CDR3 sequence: CASSAPQDGELFF. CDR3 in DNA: TGTGCCAGCAGCGCACCTCAGGACGGGGAGCTGTTTTTT.